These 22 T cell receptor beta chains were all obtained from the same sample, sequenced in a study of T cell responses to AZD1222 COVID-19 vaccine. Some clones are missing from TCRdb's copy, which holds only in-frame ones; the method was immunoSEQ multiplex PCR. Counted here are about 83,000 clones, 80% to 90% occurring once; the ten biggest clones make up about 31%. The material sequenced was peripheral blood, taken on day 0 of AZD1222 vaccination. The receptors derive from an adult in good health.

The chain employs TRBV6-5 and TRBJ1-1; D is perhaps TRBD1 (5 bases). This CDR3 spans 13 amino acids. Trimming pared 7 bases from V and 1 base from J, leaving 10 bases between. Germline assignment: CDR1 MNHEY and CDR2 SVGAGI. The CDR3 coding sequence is TGTGCCAGCATGGGTGGGGGGAACACTGAAGCTTTCTTT. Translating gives CASMGGGNTEAFF.

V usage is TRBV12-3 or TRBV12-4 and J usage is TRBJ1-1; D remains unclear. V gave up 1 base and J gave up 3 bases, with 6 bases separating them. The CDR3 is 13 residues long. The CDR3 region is CASSLGQHTEAFF. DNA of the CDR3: TGTGCCAGCAGTTTAGGACAACACACTGAAGCTTTCTTT.

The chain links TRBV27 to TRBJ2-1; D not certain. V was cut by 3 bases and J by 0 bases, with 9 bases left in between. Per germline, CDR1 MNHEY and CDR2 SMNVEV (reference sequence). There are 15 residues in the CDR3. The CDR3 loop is CASSLDGSSYNEQFF. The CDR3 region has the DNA TGTGCCAGCAGTTTGGACGGTAGCTCCTACAATGAGCAGTTCTTC.

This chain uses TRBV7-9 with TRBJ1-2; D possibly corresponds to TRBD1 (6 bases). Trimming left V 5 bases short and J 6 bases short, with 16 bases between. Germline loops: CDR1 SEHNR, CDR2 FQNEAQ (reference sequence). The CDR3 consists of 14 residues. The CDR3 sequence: CASSPTGTWDGYTF. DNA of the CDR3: TGTGCCAGCAGCCCTACAGGGACCTGGGATGGCTACACCTTC.

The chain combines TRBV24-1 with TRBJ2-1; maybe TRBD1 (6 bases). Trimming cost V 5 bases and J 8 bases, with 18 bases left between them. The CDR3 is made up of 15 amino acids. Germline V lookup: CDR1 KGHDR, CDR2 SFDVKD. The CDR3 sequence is CATSVRGASQDEQFF. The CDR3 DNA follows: TGTGCCACCAGTGTCAGGGGAGCTTCTCAGGATGAGCAGTTCTTC.

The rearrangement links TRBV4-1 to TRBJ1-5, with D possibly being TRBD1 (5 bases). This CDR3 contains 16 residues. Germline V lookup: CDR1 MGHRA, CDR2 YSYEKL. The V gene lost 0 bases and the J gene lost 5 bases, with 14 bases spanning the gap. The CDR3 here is CASSQDAGADYQPQHF. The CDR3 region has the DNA TGCGCCAGCAGCCAAGATGCTGGGGCGGACTATCAGCCCCAGCATTTT.

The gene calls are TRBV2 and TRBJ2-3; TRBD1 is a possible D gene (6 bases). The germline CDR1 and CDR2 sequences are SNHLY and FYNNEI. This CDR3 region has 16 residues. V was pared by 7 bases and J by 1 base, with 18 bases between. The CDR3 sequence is CASKGVGVLGTDTQYF. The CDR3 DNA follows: TGTGCCAGCAAGGGGGTTGGAGTTTTGGGCACAGATACGCAGTATTTT.

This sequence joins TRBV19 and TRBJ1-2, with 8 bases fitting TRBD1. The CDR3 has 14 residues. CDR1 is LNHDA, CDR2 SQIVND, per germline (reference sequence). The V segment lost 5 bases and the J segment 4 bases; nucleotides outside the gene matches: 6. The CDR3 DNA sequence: TGTGCCAGTAGTTGGACAGGGCAAAGCTATGGCTACACCTTC. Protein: CASSWTGQSYGYTF.

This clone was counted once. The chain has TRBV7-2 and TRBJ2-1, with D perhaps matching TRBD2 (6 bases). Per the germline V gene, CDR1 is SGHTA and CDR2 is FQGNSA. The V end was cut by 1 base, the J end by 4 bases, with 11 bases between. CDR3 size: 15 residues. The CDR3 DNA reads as TGTGCCAGCAGCTTAGGAGTTAGCGGTTACAATGAGCAGTTCTTC. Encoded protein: CASSLGVSGYNEQFF.

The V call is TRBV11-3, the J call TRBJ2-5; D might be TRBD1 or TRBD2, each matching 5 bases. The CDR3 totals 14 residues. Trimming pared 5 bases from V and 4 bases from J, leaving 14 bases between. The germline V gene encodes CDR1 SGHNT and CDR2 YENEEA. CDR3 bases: TGTGCCAGCAGCGCGACGGGAAGGGGAGAGACCCAGTACTTC. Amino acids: CASSATGRGETQYF.

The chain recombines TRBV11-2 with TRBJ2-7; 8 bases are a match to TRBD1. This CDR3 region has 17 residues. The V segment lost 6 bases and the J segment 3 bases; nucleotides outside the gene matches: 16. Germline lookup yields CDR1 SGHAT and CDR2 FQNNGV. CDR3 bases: TGTGCCAGCAGATCAGGGACAGGAATGGCCTACTACTACGAGCAGTACTTC. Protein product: CASRSGTGMAYYYEQYF.

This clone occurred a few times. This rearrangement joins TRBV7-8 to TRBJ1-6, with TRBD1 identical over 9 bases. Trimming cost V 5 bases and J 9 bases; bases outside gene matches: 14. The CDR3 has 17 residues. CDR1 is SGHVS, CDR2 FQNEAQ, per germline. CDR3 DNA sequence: TGTGCCAGCAGCCCGTACCCTCCGGGACAGGGTTTTTCACCCCTCCACTTT. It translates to CASSPYPPGQGFSPLHF.

CDR3 in DNA: TGTGCCAGTAGTCGCCCCGGGACAGGGAATGAAAAACTGTTTTTT. This codes for CASSRPGTGNEKLFF. This chain connects TRBV19 to TRBJ1-4, with 9 bases fitting TRBD1. The CDR3 runs 15 residues. Germline V gives CDR1 LNHDA, CDR2 SQIVND (reference sequence). Trimming at V came to 5 bases and at J to 5 bases, leaving 6 bases not matched to a gene.

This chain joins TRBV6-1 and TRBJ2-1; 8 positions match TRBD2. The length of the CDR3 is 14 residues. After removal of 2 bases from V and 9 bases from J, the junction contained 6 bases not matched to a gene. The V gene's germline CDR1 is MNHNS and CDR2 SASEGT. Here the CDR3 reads CASSEIGRGVEQFF. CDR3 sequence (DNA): TGTGCCAGCAGTGAAATCGGGAGGGGTGTTGAGCAGTTCTTC.

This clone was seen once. For the CDR3, the DNA is TGTGCCAGCAGCACCGCAGGGACCAACACCGCCTACGAGCAGTACTTC. Its translation: CASSTAGTNTAYEQYF. This chain links TRBV28 with TRBJ2-7; D is perhaps TRBD1 or TRBD2 (5 bases each). V dropped 6 bases and J dropped 2 bases, with 20 bases sitting between them. In germline, CDR1 is MDHEN, CDR2 SYDVKM. This CDR3 is 16 amino acids long.

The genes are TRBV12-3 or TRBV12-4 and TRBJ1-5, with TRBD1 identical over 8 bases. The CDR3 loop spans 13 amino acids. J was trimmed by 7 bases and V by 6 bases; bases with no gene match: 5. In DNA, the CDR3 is TGTGCCAGCAGGCCCGGGACAGGCCAGCCCCAGCATTTT. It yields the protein CASRPGTGQPQHF.

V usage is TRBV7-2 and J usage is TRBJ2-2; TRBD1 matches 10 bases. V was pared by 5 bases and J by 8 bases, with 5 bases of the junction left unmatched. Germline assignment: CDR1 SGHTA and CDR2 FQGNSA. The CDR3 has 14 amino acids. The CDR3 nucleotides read TGTGCCAGCAGCCTCGAGGGACAGGGGGGGGAGCTGTTTTTT. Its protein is CASSLEGQGGELFF.

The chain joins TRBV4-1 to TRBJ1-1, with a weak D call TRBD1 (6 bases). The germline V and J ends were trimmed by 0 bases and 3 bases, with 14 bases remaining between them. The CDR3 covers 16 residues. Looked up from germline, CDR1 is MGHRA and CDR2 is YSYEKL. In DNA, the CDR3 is TGCGCCAGCAGCCAAGATCTACAGGGCCGTTACACTGAAGCTTTCTTT. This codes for CASSQDLQGRYTEAFF.

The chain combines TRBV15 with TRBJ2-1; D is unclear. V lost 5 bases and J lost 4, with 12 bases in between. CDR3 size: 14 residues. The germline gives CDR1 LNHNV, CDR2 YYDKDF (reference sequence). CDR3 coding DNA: TGTGCCACCAGCCACTTGACGGGTTACAATGAGCAGTTCTTC. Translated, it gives CATSHLTGYNEQFF. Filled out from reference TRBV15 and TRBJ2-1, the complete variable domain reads DAMVIQNPRYQVTQFGKPVTLSCSQTLNHNVMYWYQQKSSQAPKLLFHYYDKDFNNEADTPDNFQSRRPNTSFCFLDIRSPGLGDTAMYLCATSHLTGYNEQFFGPGTRLTVL.

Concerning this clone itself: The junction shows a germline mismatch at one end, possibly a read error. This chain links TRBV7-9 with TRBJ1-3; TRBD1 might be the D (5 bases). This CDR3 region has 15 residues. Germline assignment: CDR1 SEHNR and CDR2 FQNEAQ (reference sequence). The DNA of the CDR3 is TGTGCCAGCATTTCCGTGGGGACGGCTGGAAACATCATATATTTT. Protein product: CASISVGTAGNIIYF.

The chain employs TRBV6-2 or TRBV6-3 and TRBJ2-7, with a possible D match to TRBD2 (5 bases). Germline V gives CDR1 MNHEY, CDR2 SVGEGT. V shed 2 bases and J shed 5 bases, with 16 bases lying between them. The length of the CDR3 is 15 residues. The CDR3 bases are TGTGCCAGCAGTTACGAGGGAGTAATTTCCCACGAGCAGTACTTC. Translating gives CASSYEGVISHEQYF.

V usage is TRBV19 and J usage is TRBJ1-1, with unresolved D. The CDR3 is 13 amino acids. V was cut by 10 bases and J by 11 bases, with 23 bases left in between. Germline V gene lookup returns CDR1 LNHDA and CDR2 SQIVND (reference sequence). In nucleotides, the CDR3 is TGTGCCATTACTCGGGGTCCCGATTCTCGTGCTTTCTTT. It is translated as CAITRGPDSRAFF.